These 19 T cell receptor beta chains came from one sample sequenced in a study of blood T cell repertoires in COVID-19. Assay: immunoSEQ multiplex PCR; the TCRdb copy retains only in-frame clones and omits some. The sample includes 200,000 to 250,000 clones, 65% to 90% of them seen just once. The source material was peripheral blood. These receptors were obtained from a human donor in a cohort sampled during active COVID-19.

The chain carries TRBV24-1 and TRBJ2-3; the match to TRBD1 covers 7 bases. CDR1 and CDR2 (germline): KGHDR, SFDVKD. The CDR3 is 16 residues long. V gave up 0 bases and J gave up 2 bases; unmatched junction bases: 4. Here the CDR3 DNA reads TGTGCCACCAGTGATTTGGGACAGGCGACCACAGATACGCAGTATTTT. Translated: CATSDLGQATTDTQYF.

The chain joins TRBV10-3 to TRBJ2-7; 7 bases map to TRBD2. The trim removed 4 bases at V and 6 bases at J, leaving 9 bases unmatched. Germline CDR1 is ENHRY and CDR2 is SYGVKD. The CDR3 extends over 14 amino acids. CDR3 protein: CAISVGLAAAEQYF. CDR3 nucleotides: TGTGCCATCAGTGTCGGGCTAGCGGCAGCCGAGCAGTACTTC.

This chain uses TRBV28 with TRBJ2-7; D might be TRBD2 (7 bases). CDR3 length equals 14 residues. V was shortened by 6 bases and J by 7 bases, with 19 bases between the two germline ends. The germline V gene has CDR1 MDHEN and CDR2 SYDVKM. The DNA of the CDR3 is TGTGCCAGCAGACGCCGGGGAGGGGGTCGGGAGCAGTACTTC. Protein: CASRRRGGGREQYF.

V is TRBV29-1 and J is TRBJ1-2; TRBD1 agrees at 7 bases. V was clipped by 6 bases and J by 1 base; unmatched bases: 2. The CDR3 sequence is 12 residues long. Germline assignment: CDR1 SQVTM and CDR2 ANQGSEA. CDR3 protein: CSVGDSNYGYTF. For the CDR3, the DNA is TGCAGCGTGGGGGACAGTAACTATGGCTACACCTTC.

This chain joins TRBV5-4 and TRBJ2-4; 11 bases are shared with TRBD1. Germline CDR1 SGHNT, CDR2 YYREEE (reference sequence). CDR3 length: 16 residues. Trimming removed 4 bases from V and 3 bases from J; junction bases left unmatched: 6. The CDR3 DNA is TGTGCCAGCAGCGAGAGGACAGGGGGCTTCAAAAACATTCAGTACTTC. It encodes CASSERTGGFKNIQYF.

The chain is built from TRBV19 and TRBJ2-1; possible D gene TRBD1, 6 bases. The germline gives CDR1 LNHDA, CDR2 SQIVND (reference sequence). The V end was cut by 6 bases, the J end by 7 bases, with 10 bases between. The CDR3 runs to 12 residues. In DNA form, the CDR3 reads TGTGCCAGTAGGCAGGGGTGGAATGAGCAGTTCTTC. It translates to CASRQGWNEQFF.

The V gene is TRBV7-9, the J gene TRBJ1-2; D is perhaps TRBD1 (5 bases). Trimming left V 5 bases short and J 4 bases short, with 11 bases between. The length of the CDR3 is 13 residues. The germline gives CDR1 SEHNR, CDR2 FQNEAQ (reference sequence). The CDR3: CASSVDRVYGYTF. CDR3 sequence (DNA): TGTGCCAGCAGCGTAGACAGAGTCTATGGCTACACCTTC.

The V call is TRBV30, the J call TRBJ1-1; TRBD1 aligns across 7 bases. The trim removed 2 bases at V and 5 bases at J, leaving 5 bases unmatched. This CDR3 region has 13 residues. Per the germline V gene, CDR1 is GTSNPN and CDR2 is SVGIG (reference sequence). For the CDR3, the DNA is TGTGCCTGGAGTCCAGGGGGTCGGACTGAAGCTTTCTTT. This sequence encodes CAWSPGGRTEAFF.

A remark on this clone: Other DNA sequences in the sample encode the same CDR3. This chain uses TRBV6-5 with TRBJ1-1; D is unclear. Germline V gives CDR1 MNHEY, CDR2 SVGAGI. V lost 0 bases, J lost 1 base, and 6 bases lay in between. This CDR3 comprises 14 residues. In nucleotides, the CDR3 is TGTGCCAGCAGTTACTCTGAGGGGAACACTGAAGCTTTCTTT. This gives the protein CASSYSEGNTEAFF.

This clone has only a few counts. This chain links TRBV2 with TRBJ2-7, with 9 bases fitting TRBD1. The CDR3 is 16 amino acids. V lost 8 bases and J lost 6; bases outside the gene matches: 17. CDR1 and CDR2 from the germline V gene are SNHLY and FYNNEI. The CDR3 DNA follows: TGTGCCAGCGGCGTTAGGACAGGGGAGTACTGGTCCGAGCAGTACTTC. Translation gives CASGVRTGEYWSEQYF. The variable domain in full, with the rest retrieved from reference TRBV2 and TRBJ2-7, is EPEVTQTPSHQVTQMGQEVILRCVPISNHLYFYWYRQILGQKVEFLVSFYNNEISEKSEIFDDQFSVERPDGSNFTLKIRSTKLEDSAMYFCASGVRTGEYWSEQYFGPGTRLTVT.

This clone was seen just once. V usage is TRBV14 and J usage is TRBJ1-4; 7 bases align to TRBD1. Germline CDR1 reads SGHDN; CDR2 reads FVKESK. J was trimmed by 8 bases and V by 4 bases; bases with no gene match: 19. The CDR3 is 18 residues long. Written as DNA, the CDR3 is TGTGCCAGCAGCCTTTACAGGGGAACCCTTGATATTCGGGAAAAACTGTTTTTT. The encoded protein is CASSLYRGTLDIREKLFF.

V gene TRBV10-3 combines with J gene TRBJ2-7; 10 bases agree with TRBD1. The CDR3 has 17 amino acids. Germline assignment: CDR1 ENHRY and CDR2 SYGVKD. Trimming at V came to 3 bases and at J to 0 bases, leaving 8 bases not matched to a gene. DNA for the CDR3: TGTGCCATCAGTGAATTGGGGACAGGGGCCAGCTCCTACGAGCAGTACTTC. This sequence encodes CAISELGTGASSYEQYF.

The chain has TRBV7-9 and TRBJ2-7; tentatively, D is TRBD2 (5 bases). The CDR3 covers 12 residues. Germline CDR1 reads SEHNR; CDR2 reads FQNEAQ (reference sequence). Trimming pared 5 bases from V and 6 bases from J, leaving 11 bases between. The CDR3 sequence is CASSPRTPEQYF. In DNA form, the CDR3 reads TGTGCCAGCAGCCCCCGGACTCCCGAGCAGTACTTC.

The CDR3 DNA is TGTGCCAGCAGCCCGAGGAAGCCTGGGGCCAACGTCCTGACTTTC. The encoded protein is CASSPRKPGANVLTF. The rearrangement joins TRBV4-2 to TRBJ2-6; D unresolved. The germline V and J ends were trimmed by 4 bases and 2 bases, with 9 bases remaining between them. This CDR3 comprises 15 residues. Per the germline V gene, CDR1 is LGHNA and CDR2 is YNFKEQ.

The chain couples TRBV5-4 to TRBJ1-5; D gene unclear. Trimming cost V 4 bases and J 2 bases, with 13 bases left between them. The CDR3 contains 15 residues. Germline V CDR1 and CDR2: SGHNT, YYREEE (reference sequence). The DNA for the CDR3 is TGTGCCAGCAGCCCAGGCCTCGGGGGCAATCAGCCCCAGCATTTT. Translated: CASSPGLGGNQPQHF.

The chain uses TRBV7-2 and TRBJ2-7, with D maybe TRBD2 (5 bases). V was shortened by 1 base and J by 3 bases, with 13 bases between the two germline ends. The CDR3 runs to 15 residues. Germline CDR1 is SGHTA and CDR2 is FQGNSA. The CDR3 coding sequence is TGTGCCAGCAGCTTAGGTGCGGGCTCGAGCTACGAGCAGTACTTC. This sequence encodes CASSLGAGSSYEQYF.

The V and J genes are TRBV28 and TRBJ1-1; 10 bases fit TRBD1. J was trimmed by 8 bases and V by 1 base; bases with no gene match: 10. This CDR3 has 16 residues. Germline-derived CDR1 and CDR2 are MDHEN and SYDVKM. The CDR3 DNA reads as TGTGCCAGCAGTTTATCTCACCGGGACAGGGGAACCGAAGCTTTCTTT. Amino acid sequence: CASSLSHRDRGTEAFF.

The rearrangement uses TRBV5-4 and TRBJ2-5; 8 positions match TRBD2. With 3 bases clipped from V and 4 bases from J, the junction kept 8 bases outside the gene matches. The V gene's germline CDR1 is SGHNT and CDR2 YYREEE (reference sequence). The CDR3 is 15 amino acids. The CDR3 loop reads CASSSGLGVGETQYF. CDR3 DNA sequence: TGTGCCAGCAGCTCGGGACTAGGAGTTGGAGAGACCCAGTACTTC.

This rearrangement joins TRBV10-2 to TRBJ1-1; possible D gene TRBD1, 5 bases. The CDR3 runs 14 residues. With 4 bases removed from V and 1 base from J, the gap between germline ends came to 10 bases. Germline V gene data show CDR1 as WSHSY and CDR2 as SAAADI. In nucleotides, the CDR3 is TGCGCCAGCAGTGCGCTCGGGGGGAACACTGAAGCTTTCTTT. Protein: CASSALGGNTEAFF.